This T cell receptor (beta chain) came from a study of blood T cell repertoires in COVID-19. As for the study in general: Sites across the United States, Italy and Spain contributed samples from acute and convalescent COVID-19. The cDNA or gDNA used as material had been derived from T cells, B-cell-depleted T cells, or PBMCs.

Cohort placement rested on clinical history that participants reported themselves. Assay: immunoSEQ multiplex PCR; the TCRdb copy retains only in-frame clones and omits some. This sample has approximately 300,000 clones, with 89% found just once. CDR3 size: 12 residues. The junction had 4 bases not matched to a gene; V was cut back by 10 bases and J by 6 bases. The germline gives CDR1 MDHEN, CDR2 SYDVKM. The sample consisted of PBMCs or T cells enriched from blood (not recorded which). This chain connects TRBV28 to TRBJ1-4, with 8 bases lining up with TRBD1. The receptor comes from a man in his sixties who had recovered from COVID-19. In DNA form, the CDR3 reads TGTGCCACCAAGACAGGGGATGAAAAACTGTTTTTT. Encoded protein: CATKTGDEKLFF.